The 18 T cell receptor beta chains below were found in one sample sequenced in a study of identifying expanded T cells in peripheral blood. TCRdb keeps only in-frame clones here, not all; method: immunoSEQ multiplex PCR. This sample carries some 91,000 clones, roughly 88% of them seen once, and the ten largest clones take 3% to 4%. The source material was blood. The receptors originated from a person aged 18 to 75 in good health.

CDR3 protein: CASSHRTSENTEAFF. The CDR3 DNA follows: TGTGCCAGCAGCCACCGAACCTCAGAGAACACTGAAGCTTTCTTT. The chain carries TRBV28 and TRBJ1-1; no definite D call. Germline CDR1 MDHEN, CDR2 SYDVKM. Trimming took off 6 bases at V and 1 base at J, with 15 bases between the two ends. The CDR3 runs 15 residues.

The V call is TRBV5-1, the J call TRBJ2-7; D ambiguous. V dropped 0 bases and J dropped 10 bases, with 8 bases sitting between them. Germline CDR1 SGHRS, CDR2 YFSETQ. The CDR3 sequence is 11 residues long. The CDR3 spells CASSLGAAQYF. In nucleotides, the CDR3 is TGCGCCAGCAGCTTGGGAGCCGCACAGTACTTC.

V and J are TRBV4-3 and TRBJ2-7, with D tentatively TRBD2 (7 bases). V was cut by 1 base and J by 4 bases, with 17 bases left in between. This CDR3 contains 16 residues. Germline CDR1 is LGHNA and CDR2 is YSLEER. This chain's CDR3 is CASSQVEGGGAYEQYF. The DNA of the CDR3 is TGCGCCAGCAGCCAAGTTGAGGGAGGGGGAGCTTACGAGCAGTACTTC.

The rearrangement joins TRBV5-4 to TRBJ1-6; TRBD1 is a possible D gene (6 bases). Trimming took 0 bases from V and 10 from J, leaving 14 bases between them. This CDR3 spans 15 amino acids. Germline V lookup: CDR1 SGHNT, CDR2 YYREEE (reference sequence). CDR3 nucleotides: TGTGCCAGCAGCTTGGCCACAGGGAACGGATCACCCCTCCACTTT. Translation: CASSLATGNGSPLHF.

This rearrangement joins TRBV5-1 to TRBJ2-2, with D perhaps TRBD1 (5 bases). The germline V gene has CDR1 SGHRS and CDR2 YFSETQ. CDR3 length: 14 amino acids. V lost 0 bases to trimming and J lost 3 bases, with 6 bases between them. The CDR3 reads CASSLARDTGELFF. The CDR3 nucleotides read TGCGCCAGCAGCTTGGCCAGGGACACCGGGGAGCTGTTTTTT.

The V gene is TRBV27, the J gene TRBJ2-7, with 8 bases that match TRBD1. J lost 6 bases, V lost 4 bases, and 2 bases had no gene match. CDR1 MNHEY and CDR2 SMNVEV come from the germline V gene (reference sequence). The CDR3 spans 12 residues. In DNA, the CDR3 is TGTGCCAGCAGTTACGGACAGGGCGAGCAGTACTTC. This codes for CASSYGQGEQYF.

The chain joins TRBV2 to TRBJ1-5, with TRBD1 matching 9 bases. The CDR3 has 16 amino acids. CDR1 SNHLY and CDR2 FYNNEI come from the germline V gene. J lost 4 bases, V lost 5 bases, and 9 bases had no gene match. CDR3 region: CASSLGGQGKNQPQHF. The CDR3 region has the DNA TGTGCCAGCAGTTTGGGGGGACAGGGCAAAAATCAGCCCCAGCATTTT.

The V and J genes are TRBV11-3 and TRBJ2-1, with D tentatively TRBD1 (5 bases). Germline CDR1 SGHNT, CDR2 YENEEA. The V and J ends lost 5 bases and 9 bases respectively, with 14 bases between them. The CDR3 has 13 residues. The CDR3 bases are TGTGCCAGCAGCCTAATCAGGGTTAGTGAGCAGTTCTTC. This sequence encodes CASSLIRVSEQFF.

The rearrangement joins TRBV4-3 to TRBJ2-3; no clear D gene. V was cut by 0 bases and J by 4 bases, with 8 bases left in between. The CDR3 spans 14 residues. The germline CDR1 and CDR2 sequences are LGHNA and YSLEER. The CDR3: CASSQDNGADTQYF. The CDR3 nucleotides are TGCGCCAGCAGCCAAGATAATGGGGCAGATACGCAGTATTTT.

The chain carries TRBV25-1 and TRBJ1-6, with no clear D. Germline loops: CDR1 MGHDK, CDR2 SYGVNS. The ends were cut back, 2 bases at V and 10 bases at J, with 15 bases in the middle. The length of the CDR3 is 15 residues. In DNA form, the CDR3 reads TGTGCCAGCAGTGAAGCGACCGGAGCTGAATCACCCCTCCACTTT. Protein: CASSEATGAESPLHF.

The chain carries TRBV4-1 and TRBJ2-2; D is unclear. Looked up from germline, CDR1 is MGHRA and CDR2 is YSYEKL. The CDR3 extends over 11 amino acids. The ends were cut back, 8 bases at V and 4 bases at J, with 5 bases in the middle. This chain's CDR3 is CASGITGELFF. In DNA form, the CDR3 reads TGCGCCAGCGGAATCACCGGGGAGCTGTTTTTT.

The rearrangement uses TRBV10-3 and TRBJ2-6; TRBD1 agrees at 9 bases. The V segment lost 10 bases and the J segment 4 bases; nucleotides outside the gene matches: 20. The CDR3 totals 19 residues. Germline-derived CDR1 and CDR2 are ENHRY and SYGVKD. This CDR3 reads CANSAGGGQGVPGANVLTF. For the CDR3, the DNA is TGTGCCAACTCAGCGGGCGGGGGACAGGGAGTTCCCGGGGCCAACGTCCTGACTTTC.

This chain connects TRBV15 to TRBJ2-1; unclear D gene. Germline loops: CDR1 LNHNV, CDR2 YYDKDF (reference sequence). The CDR3 sequence is 12 residues long. Between the trimmed V and J ends, which lost 3 bases and 5 bases, there was a span of 5 bases. The CDR3 reads CATSSEDNEQFF. The CDR3 DNA follows: TGTGCCACCAGCAGTGAGGACAATGAGCAGTTCTTC.

This clone was counted a few times. The V call is TRBV28, the J call TRBJ2-7; TRBD1 matches at 8 bases. Trimming took 5 bases from V and 4 from J; bases not matched to a gene: 7. This CDR3 spans 14 amino acids. Germline loops: CDR1 MDHEN, CDR2 SYDVKM. The CDR3 region has the DNA TGTGCCAGCAGTATTACGACAGGGGAATACGAGCAGTACTTC. Amino acid sequence: CASSITTGEYEQYF.

This sequence joins TRBV7-2 and TRBJ2-1, with D hard to call. The CDR3 loop spans 15 amino acids. V dropped 3 bases and J dropped 6 bases, with 15 bases sitting between them. CDR1 is SGHTA, CDR2 FQGNSA, per germline. The CDR3 DNA reads as TGTGCCAGCAGCTTGGTCTCTATGGCTGGCAATGAGCAGTTCTTC. The encoded protein is CASSLVSMAGNEQFF.

This clone has only one observation. The gene calls are TRBV7-2 and TRBJ2-7, with 12 bases lining up with TRBD2. The CDR3 length is 15 residues. Germline CDR1 reads SGHTA; CDR2 reads FQGNSA. J gave up 7 bases and V 6 bases, and 10 bases lay outside the gene matches. CDR3 DNA: TGTGCCAGCAGTGAGCTAGCGGGGGGGCCTCGGGAGCAGTACTTC. Translation gives CASSELAGGPREQYF.

The V and J genes are TRBV19 and TRBJ2-5; D may be TRBD2 (6 bases). Germline V lookup: CDR1 LNHDA, CDR2 SQIVND (reference sequence). The length of the CDR3 is 12 residues. Deletions cut 7 bases from V and 4 bases from J, with 10 bases between. The CDR3 DNA sequence: TGTGCCAGTAACGTCGGGGGAGAGACCCAGTACTTC. Amino acid sequence: CASNVGGETQYF.

V gene TRBV15 combines with J gene TRBJ2-5, with TRBD2 matching over 10 bases. CDR1 and CDR2 from the germline V gene are LNHNV and YYDKDF (reference sequence). The junction had 11 bases not matched to a gene; V was cut back by 0 bases and J by 7 bases. The CDR3 runs 17 residues. CDR3 in amino acids: CATSREKREGHRGTQYF. DNA of the CDR3: TGTGCCACCAGCAGAGAAAAGCGGGAGGGCCATCGGGGGACCCAGTACTTC.